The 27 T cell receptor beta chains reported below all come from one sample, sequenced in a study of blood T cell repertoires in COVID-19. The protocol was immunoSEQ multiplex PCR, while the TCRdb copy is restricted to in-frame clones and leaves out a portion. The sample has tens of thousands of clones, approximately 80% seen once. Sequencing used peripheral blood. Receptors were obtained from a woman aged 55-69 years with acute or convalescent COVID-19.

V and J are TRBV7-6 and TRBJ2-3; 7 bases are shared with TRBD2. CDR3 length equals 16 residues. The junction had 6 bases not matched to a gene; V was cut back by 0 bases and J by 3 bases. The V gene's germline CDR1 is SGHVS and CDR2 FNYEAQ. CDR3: CASSLAAGMGTDTQYF. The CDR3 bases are TGTGCCAGCAGCTTAGCAGCGGGGATGGGAACAGATACGCAGTATTTT. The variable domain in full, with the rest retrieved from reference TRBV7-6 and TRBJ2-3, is GAGVSQSPRYKVTKRGQDVALRCDPISGHVSLYWYRQALGQGPEFLTYFNYEAQQDKSGLPNDRFSAERPEGSISTLTIQRTEQRDSAMYRCASSLAAGMGTDTQYFGPGTRLTVL.

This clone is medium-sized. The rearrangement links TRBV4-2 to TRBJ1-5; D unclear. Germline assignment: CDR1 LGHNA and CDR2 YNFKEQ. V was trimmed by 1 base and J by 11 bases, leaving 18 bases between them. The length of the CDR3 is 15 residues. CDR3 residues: CASSQGSGSLLSQHF. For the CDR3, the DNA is TGTGCCAGCAGCCAAGGTTCAGGCTCGCTTTTGTCCCAGCATTTT.

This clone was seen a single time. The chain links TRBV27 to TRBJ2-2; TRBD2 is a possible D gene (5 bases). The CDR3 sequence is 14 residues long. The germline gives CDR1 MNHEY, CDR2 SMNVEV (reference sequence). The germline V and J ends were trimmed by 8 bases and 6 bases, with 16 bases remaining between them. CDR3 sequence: CASSQSEGPGELFF. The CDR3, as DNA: TGTGCCAGCTCCCAGAGTGAGGGTCCCGGGGAGCTGTTTTTT.

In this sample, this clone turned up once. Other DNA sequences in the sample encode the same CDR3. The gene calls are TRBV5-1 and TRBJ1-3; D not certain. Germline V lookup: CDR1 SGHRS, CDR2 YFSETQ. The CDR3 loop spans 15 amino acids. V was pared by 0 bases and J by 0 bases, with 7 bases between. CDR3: CASSLDPVSGNTIYF. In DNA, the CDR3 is TGCGCCAGCAGCTTGGACCCGGTCTCTGGAAACACCATATATTTT. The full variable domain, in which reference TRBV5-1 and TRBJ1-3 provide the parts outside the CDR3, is KAGVTQTPRYLIKTRGQQVTLSCSPISGHRSVSWYQQTPGQGLQFLFEYFSETQRNKGNFPGRFSGRQFSNSRSEMNVSTLELGDSALYLCASSLDPVSGNTIYFGEGSWLTVV.

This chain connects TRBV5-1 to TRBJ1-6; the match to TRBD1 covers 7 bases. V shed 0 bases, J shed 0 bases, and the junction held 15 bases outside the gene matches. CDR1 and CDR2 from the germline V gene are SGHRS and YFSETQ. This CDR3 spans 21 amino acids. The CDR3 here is CASSLGRNDRVLSSYNSPLHF. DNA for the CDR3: TGCGCCAGCAGCTTGGGCCGGAATGACAGGGTCTTAAGCTCCTATAATTCACCCCTCCACTTT.

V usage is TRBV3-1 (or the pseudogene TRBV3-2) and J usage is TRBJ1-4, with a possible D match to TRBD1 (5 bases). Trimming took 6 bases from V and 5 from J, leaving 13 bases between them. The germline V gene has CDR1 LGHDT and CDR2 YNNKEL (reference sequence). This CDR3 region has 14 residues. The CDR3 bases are TGTGCCAGCAGGCGGCAGGGTGGGAATGAAAAACTGTTTTTT. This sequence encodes CASRRQGGNEKLFF.

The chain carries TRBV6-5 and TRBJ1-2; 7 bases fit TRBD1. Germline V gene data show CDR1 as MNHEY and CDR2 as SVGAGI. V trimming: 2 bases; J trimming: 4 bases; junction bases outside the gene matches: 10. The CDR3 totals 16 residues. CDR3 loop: CASSYTRQGPTYGYTF. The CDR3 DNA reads TGTGCCAGCAGTTACACCCGACAGGGACCAACCTATGGCTACACCTTC.

The CDR3: CASTRGGYSTDTQYF. Written as DNA, the CDR3 is TGTGCCAGCACTCGAGGAGGGTATAGCACAGATACGCAGTATTTT. V gene TRBV2 combines with J gene TRBJ2-3; D is possibly TRBD2 (6 bases). V gave up 7 bases and J gave up 0 bases, with 14 bases separating them. CDR1 and CDR2 from the germline V gene are SNHLY and FYNNEI. This CDR3 spans 15 amino acids.

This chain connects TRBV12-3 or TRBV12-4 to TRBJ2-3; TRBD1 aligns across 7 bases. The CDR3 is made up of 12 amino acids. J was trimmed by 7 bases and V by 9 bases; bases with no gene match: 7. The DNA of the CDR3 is TGTGCCAGTGGAAGGGGGCGGTATACGCAGTATTTT. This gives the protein CASGRGRYTQYF.

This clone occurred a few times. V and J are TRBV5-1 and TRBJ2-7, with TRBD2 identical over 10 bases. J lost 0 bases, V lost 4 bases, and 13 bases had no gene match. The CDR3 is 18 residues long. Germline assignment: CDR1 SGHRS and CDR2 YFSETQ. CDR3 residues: CASSQLATSGIISYEQYF. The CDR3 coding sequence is TGCGCCAGCAGCCAACTTGCCACTAGCGGGATAATCTCCTACGAGCAGTACTTC.

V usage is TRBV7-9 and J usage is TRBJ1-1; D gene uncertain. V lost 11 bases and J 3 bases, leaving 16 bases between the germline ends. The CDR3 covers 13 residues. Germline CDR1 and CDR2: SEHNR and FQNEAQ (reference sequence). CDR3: CACELLRDTEAFF. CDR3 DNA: TGTGCCTGCGAACTACTCCGGGACACTGAAGCTTTCTTT.

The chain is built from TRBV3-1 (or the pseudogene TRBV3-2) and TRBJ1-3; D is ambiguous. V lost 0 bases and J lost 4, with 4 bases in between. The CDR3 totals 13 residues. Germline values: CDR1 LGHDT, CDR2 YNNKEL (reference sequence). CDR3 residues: CASSQDQGNTIYF. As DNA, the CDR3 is TGTGCCAGCAGCCAAGATCAGGGAAACACCATATATTTT.

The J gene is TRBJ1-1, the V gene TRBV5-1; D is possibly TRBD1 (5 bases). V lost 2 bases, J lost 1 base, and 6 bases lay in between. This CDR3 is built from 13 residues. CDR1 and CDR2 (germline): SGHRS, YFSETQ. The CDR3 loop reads CASSLGANTEAFF. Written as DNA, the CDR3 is TGCGCCAGCAGCTTAGGGGCGAACACTGAAGCTTTCTTT.

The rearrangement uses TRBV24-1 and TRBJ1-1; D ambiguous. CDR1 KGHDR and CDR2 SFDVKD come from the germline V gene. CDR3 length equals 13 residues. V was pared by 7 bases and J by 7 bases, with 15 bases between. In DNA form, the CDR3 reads TGTGCCACCAGCCCGTGCCCCAGGCGTGAAGCTTTCTTT. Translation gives CATSPCPRREAFF.

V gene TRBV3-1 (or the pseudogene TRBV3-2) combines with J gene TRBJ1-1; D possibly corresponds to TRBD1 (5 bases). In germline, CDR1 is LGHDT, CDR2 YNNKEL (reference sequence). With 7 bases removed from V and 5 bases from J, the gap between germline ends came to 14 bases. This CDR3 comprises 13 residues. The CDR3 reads CASNRVGGTEAFF. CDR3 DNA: TGTGCCAGCAACCGAGTCGGGGGAACTGAAGCTTTCTTT.

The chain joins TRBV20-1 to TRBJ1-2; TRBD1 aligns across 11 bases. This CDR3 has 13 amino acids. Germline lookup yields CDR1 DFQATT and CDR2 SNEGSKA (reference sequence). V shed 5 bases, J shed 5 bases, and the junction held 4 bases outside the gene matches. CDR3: CSAGGQGAYGYTF. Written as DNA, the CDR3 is TGCAGTGCTGGTGGACAGGGGGCATATGGCTACACCTTC.

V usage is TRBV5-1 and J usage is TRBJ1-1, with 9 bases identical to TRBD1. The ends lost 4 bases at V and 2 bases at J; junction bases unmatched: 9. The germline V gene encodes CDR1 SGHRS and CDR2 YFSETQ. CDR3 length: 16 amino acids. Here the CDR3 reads CASSRYTGQGNTEAFF. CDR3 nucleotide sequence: TGCGCCAGCAGCCGATACACGGGACAGGGAAACACTGAAGCTTTCTTT.

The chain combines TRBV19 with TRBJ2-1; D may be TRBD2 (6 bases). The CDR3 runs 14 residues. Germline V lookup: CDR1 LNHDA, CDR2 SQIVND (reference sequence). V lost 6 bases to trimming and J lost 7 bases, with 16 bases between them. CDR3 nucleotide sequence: TGTGCCAGTAGCGAGGAGGCGGGGCGGAATGAGCAGTTCTTC. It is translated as CASSEEAGRNEQFF.

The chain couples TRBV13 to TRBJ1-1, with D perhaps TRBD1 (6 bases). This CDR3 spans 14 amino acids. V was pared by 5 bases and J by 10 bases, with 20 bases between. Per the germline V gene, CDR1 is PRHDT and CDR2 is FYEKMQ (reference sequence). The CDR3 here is CASSELGPGQLAFF. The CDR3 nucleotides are TGTGCCAGCAGCGAATTGGGACCGGGACAATTAGCTTTCTTT.

The CDR3 loop reads CASSSVSGGAVDTQYF. Written as DNA, the CDR3 is TGTGCCAGCAGCTCCGTTAGCGGGGGGGCCGTAGATACGCAGTATTTT. The chain carries TRBV7-8 and TRBJ2-3, with 11 positions matching TRBD2. The CDR3 sequence is 16 residues long. CDR1 is SGHVS and CDR2 is FQNEAQ in the germline V gene. V gave up 4 bases and J gave up 5 bases; unmatched junction bases: 8.

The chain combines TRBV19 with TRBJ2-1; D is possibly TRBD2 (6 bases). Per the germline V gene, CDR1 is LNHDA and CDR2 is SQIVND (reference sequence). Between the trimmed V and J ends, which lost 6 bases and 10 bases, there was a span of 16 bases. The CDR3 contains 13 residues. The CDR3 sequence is CASSRTGEEEQFF. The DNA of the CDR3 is TGTGCCAGTAGCAGGACTGGGGAGGAAGAGCAGTTCTTC.

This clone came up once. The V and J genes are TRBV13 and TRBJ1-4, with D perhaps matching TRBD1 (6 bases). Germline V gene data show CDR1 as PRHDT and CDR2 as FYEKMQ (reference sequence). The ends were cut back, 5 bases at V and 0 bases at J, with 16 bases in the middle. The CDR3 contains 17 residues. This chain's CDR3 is CASSPTGTPSTNEKLFF. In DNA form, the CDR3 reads TGTGCCAGCAGCCCCACCGGGACACCCTCAACTAATGAAAAACTGTTTTTT. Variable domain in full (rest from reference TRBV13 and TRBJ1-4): AAGVIQSPRHLIKEKRETATLKCYPIPRHDTVYWYQQGPGQDPQFLISFYEKMQSDKGSIPDRFSAQQFSDYHSELNMSSLELGDSALYFCASSPTGTPSTNEKLFFGSGTQLSVL.

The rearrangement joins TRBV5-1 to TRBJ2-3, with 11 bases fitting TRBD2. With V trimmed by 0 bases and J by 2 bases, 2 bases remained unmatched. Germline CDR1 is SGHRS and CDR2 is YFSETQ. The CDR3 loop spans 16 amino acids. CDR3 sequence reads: CASSLGTSGYTDTQYF. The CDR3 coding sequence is TGCGCCAGCAGCTTGGGGACTAGCGGGTACACAGATACGCAGTATTTT. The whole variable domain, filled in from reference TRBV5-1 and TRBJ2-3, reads KAGVTQTPRYLIKTRGQQVTLSCSPISGHRSVSWYQQTPGQGLQFLFEYFSETQRNKGNFPGRFSGRQFSNSRSEMNVSTLELGDSALYLCASSLGTSGYTDTQYFGPGTRLTVL.

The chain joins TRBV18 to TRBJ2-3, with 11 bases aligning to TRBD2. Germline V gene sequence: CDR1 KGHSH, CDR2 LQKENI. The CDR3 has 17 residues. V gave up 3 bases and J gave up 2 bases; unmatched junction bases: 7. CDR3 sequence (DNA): TGTGCCAGCTCACCGGGGACTAGCGGATTCCTCACAGATACGCAGTATTTT. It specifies CASSPGTSGFLTDTQYF.

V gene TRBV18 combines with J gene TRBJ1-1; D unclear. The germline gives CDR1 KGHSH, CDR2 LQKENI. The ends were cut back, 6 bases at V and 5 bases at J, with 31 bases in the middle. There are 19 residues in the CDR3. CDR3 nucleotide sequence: TGTGCCAGCTCTCAAGTGGTCGGCAACGTACTCCTAACGAGGACTGAAGCTTTCTTT. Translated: CASSQVVGNVLLTRTEAFF.

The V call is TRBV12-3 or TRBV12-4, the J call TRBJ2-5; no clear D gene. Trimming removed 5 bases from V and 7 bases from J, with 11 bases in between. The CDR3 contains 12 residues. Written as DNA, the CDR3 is TGTGCCAGCAGTCCTTCAACGGTGACCCAGTACTTC. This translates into CASSPSTVTQYF.

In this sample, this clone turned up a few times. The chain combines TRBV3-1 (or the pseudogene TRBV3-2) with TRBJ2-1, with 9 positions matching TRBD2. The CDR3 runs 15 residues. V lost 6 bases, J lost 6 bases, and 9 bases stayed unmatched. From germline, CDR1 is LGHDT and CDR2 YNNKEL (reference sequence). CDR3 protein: CASRNLAGGFNEQFF. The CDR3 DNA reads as TGTGCCAGCAGGAACTTGGCGGGGGGGTTCAATGAGCAGTTCTTC.